The 2 T cell receptor beta chains given below trace back to one sample, sequenced in a study of prognosis after radiotherapy for stage I lung cancer. Two-round multiplex PCR amplified TCR beta CDR3 from genomic DNA. Round one of PCR was performed, and it used primers specific to each TRBV and TRBJ gene. TCRdb re-called the multiplex PCR reads through MiXCR, storing one row per CDR3 protein. The sample yields some 34,000 distinct CDR3 sequences, more than 30% seen once. The input for sequencing was PBMCs, taken before or after stereotactic body radiation therapy (not recorded which). These receptor sequences come from a donor over 45 with non-small cell lung cancer.

On this clonotype itself: Being one base from a much bigger clone, this may be a read error. This sequence joins TRBV19 and TRBJ2-2; 8 positions agree with TRBD2. This CDR3 has 17 residues. Germline-derived CDR1 and CDR2 are LNHDA and SQIVND (reference sequence). The CDR3 DNA reads TGTGCCAGTAGTTTCCAGCGGGGGAGCCCGAACACCGGGAAGCTGTTTTTT. This translates into CASSFQRGSPNTGKLFF.

The sample holds many counts of this clonotype. This chain connects TRBV29-1 to TRBJ2-1; the match to TRBD2 covers 14 bases. The junction had 7 bases not matched to a gene; V was cut back by 8 bases and J by 4 bases. This CDR3 region has 15 residues. Looked up from germline, CDR1 is SQVTM and CDR2 is ANQGSEA. Here the CDR3 DNA reads TGCAGCTCAAGACTAGCGGGGGGGCTTTACAATGAGCAGTTCTTC. Translation gives CSSRLAGGLYNEQFF.